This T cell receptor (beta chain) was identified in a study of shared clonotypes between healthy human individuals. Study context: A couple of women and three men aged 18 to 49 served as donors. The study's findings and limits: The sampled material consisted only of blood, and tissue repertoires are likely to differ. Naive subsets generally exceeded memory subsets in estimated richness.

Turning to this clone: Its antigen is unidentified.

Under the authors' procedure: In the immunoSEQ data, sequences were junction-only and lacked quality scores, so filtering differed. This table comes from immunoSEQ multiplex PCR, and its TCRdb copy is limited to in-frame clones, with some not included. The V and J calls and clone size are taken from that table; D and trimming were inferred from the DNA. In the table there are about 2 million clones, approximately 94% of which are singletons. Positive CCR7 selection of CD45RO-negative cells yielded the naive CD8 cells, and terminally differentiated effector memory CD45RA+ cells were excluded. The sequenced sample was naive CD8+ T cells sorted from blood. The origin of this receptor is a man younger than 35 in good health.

The CDR3 DNA sequence: TGTGCCAGCAGTTCCCCGGGGAACACCATATATTTT. Protein: CASSSPGNTIYF. This chain connects TRBV28 to TRBJ1-3; D remains unclear. Germline V gene sequence: CDR1 MDHEN, CDR2 SYDVKM. The CDR3 sequence is 12 residues long. The V end lost 4 bases, the J end lost 7 bases, and 8 bases lay between the germline ends.